This T cell receptor (beta chain) was sequenced for a study of cytomegalovirus exposure and HLA in healthy donors. Study observations and caveats: One later analysis, an examination of the 120 validation repertoires, found that first-cohort TCR clusters tended to co-occur in them. Whilst most TCR sequences proved rare, a subset of public TCRs occurred across many donors.

This CDR3 is built from 16 residues. V was cut by 4 bases and J by 2 bases, with 13 bases left in between. Regarding this clone: Its antigen is unidentified.

The assay was immunoSEQ multiplex PCR, and TCRdb's table has in-frame clones only and misses some. The sample has tens of thousands of clones; around nine tenths are singletons. Sample: PBMCs. V and J are TRBV5-3 and TRBJ2-6, with a tentative D call TRBD1 (6 bases). TRBV5-3 is assigned to the ORF class and has an uncertain function. This TCR was sampled from a woman aged 18-29 years in good health and CMV-seropositive. This CDR3 reads CARSENRTAGANVLTF. The CDR3 nucleotides read TGTGCCAGAAGCGAAAACCGGACAGCTGGGGCCAACGTCCTGACTTTC.